The TCR beta chain under discussion was sequenced for a study of technical replicates of blood from a few donors. Here immunoSEQ multiplex PCR was the method, and the copy in TCRdb shows in-frame clones only, minus some. The data contain some 77,000 clones, about 91% of them singletons. The CDR3 length is 15 residues. The germline CDR1 and CDR2 sequences are MNHNY and SVGAGI (reference sequence). V was cut by 7 bases and J by 3 bases, with 16 bases left in between. The TCR was taken from a human donor in good health. The sample was T cells isolated from PBMCs. V usage is TRBV6-6 and J usage is TRBJ2-1, with a possible D match to TRBD1 (6 bases). In nucleotides, the CDR3 is TGTGCCAGCATCAACGGCAGAGGGGGCTACAATGAGCAGTTCTTC. It is translated as CASINGRGGYNEQFF.